These 25 T cell receptor beta chains originate from one sample sequenced in a study of blood T cell repertoires in COVID-19. Only in-frame clones appear in the TCRdb table, and some are missing; sequencing was by immunoSEQ multiplex PCR. The table lists around 140,000 clones, approximately 80% of them singletons. The sequenced sample was peripheral blood. These receptors were obtained from a woman aged 60-75 years with acute or convalescent COVID-19.

The chain carries TRBV19 and TRBJ2-1; D is uncertain. The CDR3 length is 15 residues. CDR1 and CDR2 from the germline V gene are LNHDA and SQIVND (reference sequence). Trimming removed 3 bases at V and 5 bases at J, with 14 bases between. CDR3 amino acids: CASSIRGYGNNEQFF. DNA of the CDR3: TGTGCCAGTAGTATCCGCGGTTACGGAAACAATGAGCAGTTCTTC.

J is TRBJ2-5 and V is TRBV12-3 or TRBV12-4; D uncertain. The CDR3 length is 13 residues. V was cut by 3 bases and J by 4 bases, with 9 bases left in between. In DNA, the CDR3 is TGTGCCAGCAGTTTGGCAGGTACAGAGACCCAGTACTTC. It codes for CASSLAGTETQYF.

The rearrangement uses TRBV27 and TRBJ1-4, with D hard to call. CDR3 length: 14 amino acids. V lost 4 bases, J lost 8 bases, and 14 bases lay in between. In germline, CDR1 is MNHEY, CDR2 SMNVEV (reference sequence). CDR3 residues: CASSSAWRAEKLFF. The CDR3 DNA is TGTGCCAGCAGTTCTGCTTGGAGGGCCGAAAAACTGTTTTTT.

This chain links TRBV18 with TRBJ2-7; possibly TRBD1 for D (5 bases). Germline V gives CDR1 KGHSH, CDR2 LQKENI. V gave up 3 bases and J gave up 0 bases, with 9 bases separating them. CDR3 length: 14 residues. The CDR3 coding sequence is TGTGCCAGCTCACCTAGACAGAGCTCCTACGAGCAGTACTTC. Its translation: CASSPRQSSYEQYF.

V and J are TRBV2 and TRBJ1-2; possibly TRBD1 for D (6 bases). Germline V CDR1 and CDR2: SNHLY, FYNNEI. V was clipped by 2 bases and J by 3 bases, with 10 bases between them. The CDR3 loop spans 14 amino acids. CDR3 protein: CASSETRGDYGYTF. The CDR3 DNA sequence: TGTGCCAGCAGTGAAACCAGGGGTGACTATGGCTACACCTTC.

The chain links TRBV28 to TRBJ1-5; D might be TRBD1 (6 bases). Trimming cost V 4 bases and J 5 bases, with 15 bases left between them. CDR3 length: 15 amino acids. Per the germline V gene, CDR1 is MDHEN and CDR2 is SYDVKM. DNA for the CDR3: TGTGCCAGCAGTTCCCCAGGGGAGGGGGATCAGCCCCAGCATTTT. As protein: CASSSPGEGDQPQHF.

The chain uses TRBV10-1 and TRBJ2-7; tentative D call: TRBD1 (6 bases). Trimming left V 3 bases short and J 3 bases short, with 21 bases between. This CDR3 is built from 17 residues. Germline V lookup: CDR1 WNHNN, CDR2 SYGVQD (reference sequence). This CDR3 is CASSEGGLSPGYYEQYF. CDR3 in DNA: TGCGCCAGCAGTGAAGGGGGTCTGAGCCCTGGGTACTACGAGCAGTACTTC.

This chain uses TRBV10-3 with TRBJ2-1; 13 nucleotides line up with TRBD2. The V gene end was trimmed by 3 bases and the J gene end by 2 bases; junction bases not matched to a gene: 13. The germline V gene has CDR1 ENHRY and CDR2 SYGVKD. There are 20 residues in the CDR3. Written as DNA, the CDR3 is TGTGCCATCAGTGATCTGAGGACTAGCGGGAGTTTTGACACCTACAATGAGCAGTTCTTC. This encodes CAISDLRTSGSFDTYNEQFF.

The chain combines TRBV7-9 with TRBJ2-7; perhaps TRBD1 as D (5 bases). Germline CDR1 SEHNR, CDR2 FQNEAQ (reference sequence). V lost 2 bases and J lost 3, with 11 bases in between. CDR3 size: 14 residues. The CDR3 spells CASSLLGAGYEQYF. Here the CDR3 DNA reads TGTGCCAGCAGCTTACTAGGGGCAGGCTACGAGCAGTACTTC.

This chain links TRBV3-1 (or the pseudogene TRBV3-2) with TRBJ2-1, with TRBD2 as a possible D gene (6 bases). Germline CDR1 is LGHDT and CDR2 is YNNKEL (reference sequence). CDR3 length: 15 residues. V was clipped by 2 bases and J by 15 bases, with 23 bases between them. The CDR3 loop is CASSQPFTGTVKPFF. CDR3 coding DNA: TGTGCCAGCAGCCAACCCTTTACCGGGACTGTAAAACCGTTCTTC.

The CDR3, as DNA: TGTGCCAGCAGTTACCCGACAGGGAATAGGCAGCCCCAGCATTTT. Translated, it gives CASSYPTGNRQPQHF. The chain recombines TRBV6-5 with TRBJ1-5; 7 bases map to TRBD1. The CDR3 covers 15 residues. The germline CDR1 and CDR2 sequences are MNHEY and SVGAGI. V lost 2 bases to trimming and J lost 7 bases; unmatched junction nucleotides: 8.

J is TRBJ2-1 and V is TRBV7-9; tentatively, D is TRBD2 (5 bases). Germline values: CDR1 SEHNR, CDR2 FQNEAQ (reference sequence). The CDR3 is 15 amino acids. Trimming shortened V by 5 bases and J by 12 bases, and 23 bases separated the two germline ends. The CDR3 region has the DNA TGTGCCAGCAGCGTAACCGAGCGGCCCAACTTGGGGCAGTTCTTC. Protein sequence: CASSVTERPNLGQFF.

The rearrangement joins TRBV11-2 to TRBJ1-1; 11 bases are a match to TRBD1. The CDR3 runs to 15 residues. V gave up 5 bases and J gave up 3 bases; unmatched junction bases: 5. From germline, CDR1 is SGHAT and CDR2 FQNNGV. The CDR3 coding sequence is TGTGCCAGCAGCCGGACAGGGGGCGCGTACACTGAAGCTTTCTTT. It codes for CASSRTGGAYTEAFF.

The V call is TRBV5-1, the J call TRBJ2-7, with D possibly matching TRBD1 (5 bases). V was clipped by 6 bases and J by 0 bases, with 10 bases between them. Germline lookup yields CDR1 SGHRS and CDR2 YFSETQ. This CDR3 spans 13 amino acids. The CDR3 sequence: CASKGQTSYEQYF. The CDR3 DNA reads as TGCGCCAGCAAGGGGCAGACCTCCTACGAGCAGTACTTC.

The chain employs TRBV28 and TRBJ2-4; 14 bases align to TRBD2. V dropped 5 bases and J dropped 8; count of bases not matched to a gene: 5. CDR3 size: 15 residues. The germline gives CDR1 MDHEN, CDR2 SYDVKM. The CDR3 region has the DNA TGTGCCAGCAGTCTGGGACTAGCGGGAGCTTACATTCAGTACTTC. Its protein is CASSLGLAGAYIQYF. The full variable domain, in which reference TRBV28 and TRBJ2-4 provide the parts outside the CDR3, is DVKVTQSSRYLVKRTGEKVFLECVQDMDHENMFWYRQDPGLGLRLIYFSYDVKMKEKGDIPEGYSVSREKKERFSLILESASTNQTSMYLCASSLGLAGAYIQYFGAGTRLSVL.

The chain uses TRBV25-1 and TRBJ1-2; 8 nucleotides match TRBD1. V gave up 6 bases and J gave up 8 bases; unmatched junction bases: 8. This CDR3 comprises 13 residues. Germline V gives CDR1 MGHDK, CDR2 SYGVNS. Here the CDR3 DNA reads TGTGCCAGCAGGGAGGACAGGGACGTAGGCTACACCTTC. This encodes CASREDRDVGYTF.

This clone was counted a single time. The J gene is TRBJ1-1, the V gene TRBV30; D gene ambiguous. The V end lost 2 bases, the J end lost 3 bases, and 10 bases lay between the germline ends. The length of the CDR3 is 13 residues. Germline CDR1 reads GTSNPN; CDR2 reads SVGIG (reference sequence). CDR3 loop: CAWSYREDTEAFF. CDR3 nucleotide sequence: TGTGCCTGGAGTTATAGGGAGGACACTGAAGCTTTCTTT.

This clone has more than one count but fewer than ten. This sequence joins TRBV28 and TRBJ2-3, with D unclear. V lost 5 bases and J lost 2, with 14 bases in between. Germline CDR1 MDHEN, CDR2 SYDVKM. The CDR3 extends over 15 amino acids. Written as DNA, the CDR3 is TGTGCCAGCAGTCTGGAATCGGGTCTCACAGATACGCAGTATTTT. It encodes CASSLESGLTDTQYF.

V usage is TRBV6-2 or TRBV6-3 and J usage is TRBJ2-1; D possibly corresponds to TRBD1 (6 bases). The germline CDR1 and CDR2 sequences are MNHEY and SVGEGT. The CDR3 extends over 14 amino acids. V was pared by 5 bases and J by 7 bases, with 15 bases between. The CDR3 region is CASSNRASGNEQFF. CDR3 coding DNA: TGTGCCAGCAGTAACAGGGCGTCGGGGAATGAGCAGTTCTTC.

The rearrangement uses TRBV27 and TRBJ2-5, with 7 bases fitting TRBD1. With V trimmed by 5 bases and J by 0 bases, 3 bases remained unmatched. This CDR3 spans 14 amino acids. Germline values: CDR1 MNHEY, CDR2 SMNVEV (reference sequence). The CDR3 sequence: CASSGDSYQETQYF. The CDR3 DNA follows: TGTGCCAGCAGTGGGGACAGCTACCAAGAGACCCAGTACTTC.

Concerning this clone: A read error may account for a junction end that differs from germline. The J gene is TRBJ2-7, the V gene TRBV6-6; 10 positions agree with TRBD1. The CDR3 length is 15 residues. CDR1 and CDR2 (germline): MNHNY, SVGAGI (reference sequence). CDR3 sequence (DNA): TGTGCCAGCAGATCGGGACAGGGGTCAGGACTCTTTAGGGACTTC. The encoded protein is CASRSGQGSGLFRDF.

V usage is TRBV27 and J usage is TRBJ2-1; D gene unclear. The CDR3 has 19 residues. Germline assignment: CDR1 MNHEY and CDR2 SMNVEV (reference sequence). V shed 5 bases and J shed 6 bases, with 29 bases lying between them. DNA of the CDR3: TGTGCCAGCAGTCCCACCCTTCTTCCTGTGGGCCGTTATATCAATGAGCAGTTCTTC. Protein sequence: CASSPTLLPVGRYINEQFF.

As for this clone: The sample contains more than one DNA sequence encoding this CDR3. The chain has TRBV5-4 and TRBJ2-7; TRBD2 aligns across 8 bases. Germline V gives CDR1 SGHNT, CDR2 YYREEE (reference sequence). The CDR3 has 14 residues. V lost 0 bases, J lost 1 base, and 0 bases stayed unmatched. CDR3 amino acids: CASSLGGRSYEQYF. CDR3 sequence (DNA): TGTGCCAGCAGCTTGGGCGGGAGGTCCTACGAGCAGTACTTC.

V gene TRBV28 combines with J gene TRBJ2-1; D is undetermined. V lost 6 bases, J lost 9 bases, and 12 bases lay in between. Per the germline V gene, CDR1 is MDHEN and CDR2 is SYDVKM. There are 12 residues in the CDR3. CDR3 loop: CASSKREAEQFF. The CDR3 DNA reads as TGTGCCAGCAGCAAACGTGAGGCTGAGCAGTTCTTC.

This clone was counted once. V is TRBV10-2 and J is TRBJ2-7, with D possibly TRBD2 on 6 matching bases. The CDR3 length is 14 residues. From germline, CDR1 is WSHSY and CDR2 SAAADI. V lost 5 bases and J lost 2, with 13 bases in between. The CDR3 nucleotides read TGCGCCAGCAGTTTCCTTCCGGGAGCCTACGAGCAGTACTTC. This gives the protein CASSFLPGAYEQYF.